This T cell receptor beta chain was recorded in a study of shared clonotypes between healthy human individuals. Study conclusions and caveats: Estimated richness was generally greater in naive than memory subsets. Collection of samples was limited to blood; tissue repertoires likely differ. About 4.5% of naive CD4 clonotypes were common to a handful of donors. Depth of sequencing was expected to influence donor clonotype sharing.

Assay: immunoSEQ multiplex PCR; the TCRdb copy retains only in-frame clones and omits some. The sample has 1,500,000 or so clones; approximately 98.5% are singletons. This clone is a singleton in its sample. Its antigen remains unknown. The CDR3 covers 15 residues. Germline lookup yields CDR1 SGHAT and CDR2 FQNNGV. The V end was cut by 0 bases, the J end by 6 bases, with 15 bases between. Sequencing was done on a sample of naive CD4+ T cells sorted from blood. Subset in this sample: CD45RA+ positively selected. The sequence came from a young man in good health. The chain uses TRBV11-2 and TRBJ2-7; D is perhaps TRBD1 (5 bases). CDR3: CASSLDLQGRTEQYF. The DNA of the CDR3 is TGTGCCAGCAGCTTAGATCTTCAGGGTAGGACCGAGCAGTACTTC. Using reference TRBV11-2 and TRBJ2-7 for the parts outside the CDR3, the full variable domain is EAGVAQSPRYKIIEKRQSVAFWCNPISGHATLYWYQQILGQGPKLLIQFQNNGVVDDSQLPKDRFSAERLKGVDSTLKIQPAKLEDSAVYLCASSLDLQGRTEQYFGPGTRLTVT.